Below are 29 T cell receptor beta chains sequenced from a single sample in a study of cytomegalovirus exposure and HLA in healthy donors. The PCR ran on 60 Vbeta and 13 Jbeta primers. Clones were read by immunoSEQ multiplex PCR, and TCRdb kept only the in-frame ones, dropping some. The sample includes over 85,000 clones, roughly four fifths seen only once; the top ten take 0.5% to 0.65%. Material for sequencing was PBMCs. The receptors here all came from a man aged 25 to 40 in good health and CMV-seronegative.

CDR3 protein: CASSEPNGRGPSPLHF. The CDR3 DNA reads TGCGCCAGCAGTGAGCCTAATGGCAGGGGGCCTTCACCCCTCCACTTT. The V and J genes are TRBV10-2 and TRBJ1-6; 8 positions agree with TRBD1. Germline V gene sequence: CDR1 WSHSY, CDR2 SAAADI. Trimming cost V 2 bases and J 9 bases; bases outside gene matches: 9. The CDR3 has 16 residues.

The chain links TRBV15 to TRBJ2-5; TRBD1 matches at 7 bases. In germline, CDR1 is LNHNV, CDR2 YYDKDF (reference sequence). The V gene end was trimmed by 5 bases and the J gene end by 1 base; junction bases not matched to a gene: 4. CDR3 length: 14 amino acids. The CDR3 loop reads CATSDRDSQETQYF. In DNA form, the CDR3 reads TGTGCCACCAGCGACCGGGACAGCCAAGAGACCCAGTACTTC.

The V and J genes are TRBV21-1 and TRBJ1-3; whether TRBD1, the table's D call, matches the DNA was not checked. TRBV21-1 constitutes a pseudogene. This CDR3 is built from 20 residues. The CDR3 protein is CASSKSFTVTASYSGNTIYF. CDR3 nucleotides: TGTGCCAGCAGCAAATCTTTTACCGTAACAGCAAGTTACTCTGGAAACACCATATATTTT.

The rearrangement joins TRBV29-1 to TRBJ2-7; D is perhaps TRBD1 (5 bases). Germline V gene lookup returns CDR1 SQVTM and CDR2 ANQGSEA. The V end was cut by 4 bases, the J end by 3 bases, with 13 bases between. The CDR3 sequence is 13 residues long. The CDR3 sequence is CSVAPGLGYEQYF. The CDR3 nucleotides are TGCAGCGTTGCCCCAGGGCTGGGCTACGAGCAGTACTTC.

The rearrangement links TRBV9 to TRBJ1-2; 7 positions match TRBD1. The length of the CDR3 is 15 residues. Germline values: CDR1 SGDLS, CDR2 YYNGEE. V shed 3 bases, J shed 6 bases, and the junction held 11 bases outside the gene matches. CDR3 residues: CASSGDSSIRDGYTF. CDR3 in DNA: TGTGCCAGCAGCGGGGACAGTTCTATTCGTGATGGCTACACCTTC.

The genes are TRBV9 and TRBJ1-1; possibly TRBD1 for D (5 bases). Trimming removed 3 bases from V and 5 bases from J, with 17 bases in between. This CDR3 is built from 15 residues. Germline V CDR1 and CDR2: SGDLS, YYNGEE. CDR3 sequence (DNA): TGTGCCAGCAGCGCCGAGCGTGGGGGGGTTACTGAAGCTTTCTTT. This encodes CASSAERGGVTEAFF.

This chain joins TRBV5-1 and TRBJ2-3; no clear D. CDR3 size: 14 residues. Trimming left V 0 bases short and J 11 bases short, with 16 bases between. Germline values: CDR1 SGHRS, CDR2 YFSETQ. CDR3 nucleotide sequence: TGCGCCAGCAGCTTGGGGTCCGATCCCGGTAGGCAGTATTTT. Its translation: CASSLGSDPGRQYF.

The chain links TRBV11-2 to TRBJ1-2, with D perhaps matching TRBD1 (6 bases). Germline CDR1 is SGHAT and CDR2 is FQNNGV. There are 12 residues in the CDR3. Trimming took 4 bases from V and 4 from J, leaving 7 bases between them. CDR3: CASSSGAYGYTF. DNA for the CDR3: TGTGCCAGCAGCTCAGGGGCCTATGGCTACACCTTC.

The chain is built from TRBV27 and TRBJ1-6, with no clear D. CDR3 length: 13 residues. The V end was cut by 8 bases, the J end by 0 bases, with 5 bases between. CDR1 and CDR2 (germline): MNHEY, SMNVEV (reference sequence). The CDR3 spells CASRSSYNSPLHF. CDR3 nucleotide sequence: TGTGCCAGCCGGAGCTCCTATAATTCACCCCTCCACTTT.

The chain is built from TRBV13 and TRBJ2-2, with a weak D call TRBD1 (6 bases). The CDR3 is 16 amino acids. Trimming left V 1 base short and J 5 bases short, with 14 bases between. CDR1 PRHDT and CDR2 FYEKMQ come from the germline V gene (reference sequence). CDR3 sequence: CASSLASRGHTGELFF. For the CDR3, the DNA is TGTGCCAGCAGCTTAGCATCCAGGGGTCATACCGGGGAGCTGTTTTTT.

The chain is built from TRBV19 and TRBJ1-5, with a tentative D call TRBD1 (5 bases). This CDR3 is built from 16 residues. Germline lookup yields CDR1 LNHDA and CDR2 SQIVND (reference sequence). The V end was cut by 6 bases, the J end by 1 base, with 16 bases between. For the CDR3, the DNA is TGTGCCAGTAGGCACAAGGAGGGGAAAAGCAATCAGCCCCAGCATTTT. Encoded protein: CASRHKEGKSNQPQHF.

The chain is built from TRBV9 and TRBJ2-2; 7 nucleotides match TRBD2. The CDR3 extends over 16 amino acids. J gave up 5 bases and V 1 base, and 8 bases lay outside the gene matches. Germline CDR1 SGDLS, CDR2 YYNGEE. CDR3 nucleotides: TGTGCCAGCAGCGTATTAAGCGGGATGAGAACCGGGGAGCTGTTTTTT. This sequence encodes CASSVLSGMRTGELFF.

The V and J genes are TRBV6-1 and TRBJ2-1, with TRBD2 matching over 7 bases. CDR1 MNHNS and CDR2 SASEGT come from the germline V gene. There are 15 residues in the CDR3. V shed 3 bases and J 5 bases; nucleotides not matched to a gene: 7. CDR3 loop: CASSEGSGINNEQFF. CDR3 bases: TGTGCCAGCAGTGAGGGGAGCGGGATTAACAATGAGCAGTTCTTC.

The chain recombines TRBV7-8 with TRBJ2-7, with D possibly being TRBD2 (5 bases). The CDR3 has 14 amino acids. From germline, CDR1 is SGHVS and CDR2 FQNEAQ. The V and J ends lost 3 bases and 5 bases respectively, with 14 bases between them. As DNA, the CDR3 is TGTGCCAGCAGCTTGAGGGATGAGGGCAACGAGCAGTACTTC. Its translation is CASSLRDEGNEQYF.

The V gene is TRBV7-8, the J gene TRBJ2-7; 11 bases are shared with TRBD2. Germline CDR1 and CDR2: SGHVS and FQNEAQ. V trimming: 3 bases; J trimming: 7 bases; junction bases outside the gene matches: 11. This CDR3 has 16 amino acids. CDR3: CASSFGALAGVGEQYV. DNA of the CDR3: TGTGCCAGCAGCTTTGGGGCACTAGCGGGAGTAGGGGAGCAGTACGTC.

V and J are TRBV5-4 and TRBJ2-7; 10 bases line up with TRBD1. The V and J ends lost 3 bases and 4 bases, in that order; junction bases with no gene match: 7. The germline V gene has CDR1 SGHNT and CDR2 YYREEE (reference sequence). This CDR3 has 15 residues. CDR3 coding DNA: TGTGCCAGCAGCTCGACCGGGACAGGGGTATACGAGCAGTACTTC. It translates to CASSSTGTGVYEQYF.

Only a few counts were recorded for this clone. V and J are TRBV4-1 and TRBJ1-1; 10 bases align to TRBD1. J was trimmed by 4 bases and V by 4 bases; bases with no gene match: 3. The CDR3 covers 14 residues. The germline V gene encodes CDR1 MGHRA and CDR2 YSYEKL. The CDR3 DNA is TGCGCCAGCAGCCGACAGGGGGCGGTCACTGAAGCTTTCTTT. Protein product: CASSRQGAVTEAFF.

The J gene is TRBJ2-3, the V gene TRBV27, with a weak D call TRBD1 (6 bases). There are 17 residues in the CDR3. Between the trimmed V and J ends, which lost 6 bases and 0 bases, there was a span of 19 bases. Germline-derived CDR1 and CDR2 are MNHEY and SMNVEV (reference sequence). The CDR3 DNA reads TGTGCCAGCAGCCGGAACAGGGCCGACCTTAGCACAGATACGCAGTATTTT. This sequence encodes CASSRNRADLSTDTQYF.

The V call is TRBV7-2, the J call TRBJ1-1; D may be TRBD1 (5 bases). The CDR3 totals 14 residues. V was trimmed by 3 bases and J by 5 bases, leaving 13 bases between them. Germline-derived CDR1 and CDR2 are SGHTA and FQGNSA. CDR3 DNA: TGTGCCAGCAGCTTCTTCGGGGGAGGGACTGAAGCTTTCTTT. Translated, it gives CASSFFGGGTEAFF.

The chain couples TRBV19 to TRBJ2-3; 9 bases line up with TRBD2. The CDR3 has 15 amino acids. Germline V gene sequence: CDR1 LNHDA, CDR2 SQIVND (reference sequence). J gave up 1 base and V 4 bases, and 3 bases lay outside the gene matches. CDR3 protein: CASSSGRVRTDTQYF. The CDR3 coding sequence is TGTGCCAGTAGTAGCGGGAGGGTCCGCACAGATACGCAGTATTTT. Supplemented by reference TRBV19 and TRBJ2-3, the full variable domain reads DGGITQSPKYLFRKEGQNVTLSCEQNLNHDAMYWYRQDPGQGLRLIYYSQIVNDFQKGDIAEGYSVSREKKESFPLTVTSAQKNPTAFYLCASSSGRVRTDTQYFGPGTRLTVL.

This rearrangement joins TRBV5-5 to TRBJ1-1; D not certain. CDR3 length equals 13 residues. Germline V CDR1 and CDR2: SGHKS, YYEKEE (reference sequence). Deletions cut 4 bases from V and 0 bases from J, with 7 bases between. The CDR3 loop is CASSPVMNTEAFF. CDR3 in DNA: TGTGCCAGCAGCCCGGTCATGAACACTGAAGCTTTCTTT.

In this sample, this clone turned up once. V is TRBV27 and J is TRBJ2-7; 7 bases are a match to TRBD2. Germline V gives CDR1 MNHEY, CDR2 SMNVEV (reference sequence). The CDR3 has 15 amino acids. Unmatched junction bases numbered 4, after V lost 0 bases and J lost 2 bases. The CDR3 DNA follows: TGTGCCAGCAGTTTATCGGGGGGGGAAACCTACGAGCAGTACTTC. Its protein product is CASSLSGGETYEQYF.

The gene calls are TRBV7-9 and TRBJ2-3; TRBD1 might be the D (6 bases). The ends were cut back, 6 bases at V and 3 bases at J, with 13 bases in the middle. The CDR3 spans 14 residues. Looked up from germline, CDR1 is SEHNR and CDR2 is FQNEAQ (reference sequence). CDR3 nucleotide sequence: TGTGCCAGCAGTCTCAGGGGAATGACAGATACGCAGTATTTT. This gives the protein CASSLRGMTDTQYF.

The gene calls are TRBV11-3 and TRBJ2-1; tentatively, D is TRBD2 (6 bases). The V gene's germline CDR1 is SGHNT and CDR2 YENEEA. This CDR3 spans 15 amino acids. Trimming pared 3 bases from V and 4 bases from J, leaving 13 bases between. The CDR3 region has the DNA TGTGCCAGCAGCTTGGCCGGGACTCATTACAATGAGCAGTTCTTC. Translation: CASSLAGTHYNEQFF.

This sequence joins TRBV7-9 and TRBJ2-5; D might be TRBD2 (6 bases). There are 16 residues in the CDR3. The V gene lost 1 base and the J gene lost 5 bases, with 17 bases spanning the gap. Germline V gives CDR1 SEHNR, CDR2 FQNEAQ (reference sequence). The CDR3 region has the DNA TGTGCCAGCAGCTTAGTTAATCGGGGAGGTGGCGAGACCCAGTACTTC. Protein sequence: CASSLVNRGGGETQYF.

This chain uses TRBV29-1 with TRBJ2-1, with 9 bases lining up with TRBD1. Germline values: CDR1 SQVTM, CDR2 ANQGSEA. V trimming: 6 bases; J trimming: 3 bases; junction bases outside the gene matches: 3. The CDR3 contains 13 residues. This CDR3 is CSVRTGVYNEQFF. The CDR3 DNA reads TGCAGCGTCAGGACAGGGGTCTACAATGAGCAGTTCTTC.

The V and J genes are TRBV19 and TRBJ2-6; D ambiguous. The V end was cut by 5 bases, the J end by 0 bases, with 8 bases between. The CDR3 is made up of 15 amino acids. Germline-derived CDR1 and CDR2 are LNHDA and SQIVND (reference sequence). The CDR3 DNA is TGTGCCAGTAGTGTACTGAGCTCTGGGGCCAACGTCCTGACTTTC. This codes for CASSVLSSGANVLTF.

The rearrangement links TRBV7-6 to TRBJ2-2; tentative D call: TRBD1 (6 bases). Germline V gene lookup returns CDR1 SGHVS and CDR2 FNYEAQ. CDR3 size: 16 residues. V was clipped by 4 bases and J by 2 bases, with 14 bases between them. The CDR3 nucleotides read TGTGCCAGCAGCTCCTCCGGGACACTTAACACCGGGGAGCTGTTTTTT. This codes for CASSSSGTLNTGELFF.

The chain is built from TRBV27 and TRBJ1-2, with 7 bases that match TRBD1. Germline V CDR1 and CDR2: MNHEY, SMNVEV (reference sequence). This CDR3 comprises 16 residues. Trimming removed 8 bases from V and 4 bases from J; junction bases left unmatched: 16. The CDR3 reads CASGSRRQGPFYGYTF. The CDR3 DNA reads TGTGCCAGCGGGAGCCGACGACAGGGTCCCTTCTATGGCTACACCTTC.